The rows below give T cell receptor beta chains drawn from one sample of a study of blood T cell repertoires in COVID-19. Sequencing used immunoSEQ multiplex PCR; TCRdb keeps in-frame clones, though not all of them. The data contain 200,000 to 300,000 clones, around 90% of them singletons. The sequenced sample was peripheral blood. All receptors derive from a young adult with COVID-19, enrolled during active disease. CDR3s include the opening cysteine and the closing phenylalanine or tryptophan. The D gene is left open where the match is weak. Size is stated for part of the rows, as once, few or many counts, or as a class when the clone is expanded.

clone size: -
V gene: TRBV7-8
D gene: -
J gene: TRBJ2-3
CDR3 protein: CASSLGSGGIDTQYF
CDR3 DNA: TGTGCCAGCAGCTTAGGCAGTGGAGGCATTGATACGCAGTATTTT

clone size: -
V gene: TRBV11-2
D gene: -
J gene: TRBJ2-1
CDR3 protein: CASSLVGRVYNEQFF
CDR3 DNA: TGTGCCAGCAGCTTAGTAGGGCGGGTGTACAATGAGCAGTTCTTC

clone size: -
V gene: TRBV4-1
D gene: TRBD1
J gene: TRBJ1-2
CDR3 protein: CASSQAPLGQGNYGYTF
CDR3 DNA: TGCGCCAGCAGCCAAGCTCCCCTAGGACAGGGGAACTATGGCTACACCTTC

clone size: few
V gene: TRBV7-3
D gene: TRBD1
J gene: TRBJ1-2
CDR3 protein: CASSLSPGGGYGYTF
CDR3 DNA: TGTGCCAGCAGCTTAAGTCCAGGGGGAGGCTATGGCTACACCTTC

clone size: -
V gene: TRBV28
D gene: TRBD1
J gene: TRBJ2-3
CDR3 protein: CASSLRQGRVGTQYF
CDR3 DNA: TGTGCCAGCAGTTTACGACAGGGAAGGGTTGGTACGCAGTATTTT

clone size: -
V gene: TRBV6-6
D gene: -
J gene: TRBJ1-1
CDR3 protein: CASTLPPQNTEAFF
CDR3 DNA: TGTGCCAGCACCCTACCCCCTCAGAACACTGAAGCTTTCTTT

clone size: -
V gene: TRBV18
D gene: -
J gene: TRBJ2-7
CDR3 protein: CASSNGVRAYEQYF
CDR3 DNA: TGTGCCAGCTCAAATGGAGTAAGAGCTTACGAGCAGTACTTC

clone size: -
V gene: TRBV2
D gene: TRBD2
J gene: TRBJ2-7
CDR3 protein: CASSVRAGGPGEQYF
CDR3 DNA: TGTGCCAGCAGTGTTCGAGCGGGAGGGCCAGGCGAGCAGTACTTC

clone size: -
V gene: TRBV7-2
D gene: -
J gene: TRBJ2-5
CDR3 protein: CASSPLRGSETQYF
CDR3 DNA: TGTGCCAGCAGCCCCTTGCGGGGCAGTGAGACCCAGTACTTC

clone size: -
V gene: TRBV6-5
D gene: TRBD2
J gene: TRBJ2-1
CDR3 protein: CASSYLAGEQFF
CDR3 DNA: TGTGCCAGCAGTTACTTAGCGGGTGAGCAGTTCTTC

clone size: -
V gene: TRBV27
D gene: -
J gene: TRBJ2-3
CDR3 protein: CASGSRRDTQYF
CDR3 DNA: TGTGCCAGCGGGTCGAGGCGAGATACGCAGTATTTT

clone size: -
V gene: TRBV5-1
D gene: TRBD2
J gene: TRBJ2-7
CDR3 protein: CASSLASGGGEQYF
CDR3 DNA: TGCGCCAGCAGCTTGGCTAGCGGGGGCGGCGAGCAGTACTTC

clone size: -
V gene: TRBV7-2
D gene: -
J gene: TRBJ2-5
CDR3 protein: CASSSAVPAETQYF
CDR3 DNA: TGTGCCAGCAGCAGCGCCGTCCCAGCGGAGACCCAGTACTTC

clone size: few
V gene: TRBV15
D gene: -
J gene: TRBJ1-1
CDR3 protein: CATSRGGMNTEAFF
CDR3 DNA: TGTGCCACCAGCAGAGGGGGCATGAACACTGAAGCTTTCTTT

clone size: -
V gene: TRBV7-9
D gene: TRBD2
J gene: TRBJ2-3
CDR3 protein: CASINSLRTSGSVSTDTQYF
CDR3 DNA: TGTGCCAGCATCAACAGCTTAAGGACTAGCGGGAGTGTGAGCACAGATACGCAGTATTTT

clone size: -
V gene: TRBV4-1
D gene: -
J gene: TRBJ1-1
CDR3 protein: CASSSSGLESTEAFF
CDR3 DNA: TGCGCCAGCAGCTCCTCGGGGTTGGAGAGTACTGAAGCTTTCTTT

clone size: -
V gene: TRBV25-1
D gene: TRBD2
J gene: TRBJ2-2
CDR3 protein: CASRGLRGGTLNTGELFF
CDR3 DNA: TGTGCCAGCAGAGGGTTGCGGGGAGGGACGTTAAACACCGGGGAGCTGTTTTTT

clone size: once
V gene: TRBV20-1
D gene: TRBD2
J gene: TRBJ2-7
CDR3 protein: CSAGGRIEQYF
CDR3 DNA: TGCAGTGCTGGCGGGAGAATCGAGCAGTACTTC

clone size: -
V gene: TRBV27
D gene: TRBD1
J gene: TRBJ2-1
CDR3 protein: CASSLGIGQGAYNEQFF
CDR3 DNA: TGTGCCAGCAGTTTAGGTATAGGTCAGGGGGCTTACAATGAGCAGTTCTTC

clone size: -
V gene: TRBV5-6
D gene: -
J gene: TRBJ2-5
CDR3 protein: CASSPSFMETQYF
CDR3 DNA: TGTGCCAGCAGCCCTAGTTTCATGGAGACCCAGTACTTC

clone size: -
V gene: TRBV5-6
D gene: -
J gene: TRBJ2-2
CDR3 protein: CASSFLSTGELFF
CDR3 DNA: TGTGCCAGCAGTTTCCTTAGCACCGGGGAGCTGTTTTTT

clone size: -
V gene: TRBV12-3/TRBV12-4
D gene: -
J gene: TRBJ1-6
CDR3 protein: CASGTEYNSPLHF
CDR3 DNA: TGTGCCAGCGGAACAGAATATAATTCACCCCTCCACTTT

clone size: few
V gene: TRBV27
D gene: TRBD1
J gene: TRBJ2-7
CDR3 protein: CATRTGVSYEQYF
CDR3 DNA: TGTGCCACCAGGACAGGGGTTTCCTACGAGCAGTACTTC

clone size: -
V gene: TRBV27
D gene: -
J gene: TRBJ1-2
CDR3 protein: CASSLSRQGNYGYTF
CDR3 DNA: TGTGCCAGCAGTTTATCTCGGCAGGGTAACTATGGCTACACCTTC

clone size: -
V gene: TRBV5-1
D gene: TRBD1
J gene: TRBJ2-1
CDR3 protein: CASSLSGQGVNEQFF
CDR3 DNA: TGCGCCAGCAGCTTATCAGGACAGGGGGTGAATGAGCAGTTCTTC

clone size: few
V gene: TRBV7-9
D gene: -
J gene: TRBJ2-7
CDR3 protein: CASSLSLGSSYEQYF
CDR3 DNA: TGTGCCAGCAGCTTAAGTCTTGGGAGCTCCTACGAGCAGTACTTC

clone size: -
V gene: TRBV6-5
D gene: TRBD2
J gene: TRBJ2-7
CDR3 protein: CASRLLAGGGEQYF
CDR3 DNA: TGTGCCAGCAGACTGCTAGCGGGAGGCGGAGAGCAGTACTTC

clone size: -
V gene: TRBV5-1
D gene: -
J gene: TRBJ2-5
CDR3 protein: CASSQTGTYSQETQYF
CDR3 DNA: TGCGCCAGCTCACAGACCGGGACATACAGCCAAGAGACCCAGTACTTC

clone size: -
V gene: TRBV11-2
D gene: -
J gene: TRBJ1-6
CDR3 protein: CASSSAWGDSPLHF
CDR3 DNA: TGTGCCAGCAGCAGCGCTTGGGGGGATTCACCCCTCCACTTT

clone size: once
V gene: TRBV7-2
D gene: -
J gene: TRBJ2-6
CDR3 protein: CASSSAGANVLTF
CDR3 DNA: TGTGCCAGCAGCTCCGCTGGGGCCAACGTCCTGACTTTC

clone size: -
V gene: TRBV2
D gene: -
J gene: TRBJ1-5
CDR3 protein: CASRGRDSNQPQHF
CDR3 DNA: TGTGCCAGCAGGGGGAGAGATAGCAATCAGCCCCAGCATTTT